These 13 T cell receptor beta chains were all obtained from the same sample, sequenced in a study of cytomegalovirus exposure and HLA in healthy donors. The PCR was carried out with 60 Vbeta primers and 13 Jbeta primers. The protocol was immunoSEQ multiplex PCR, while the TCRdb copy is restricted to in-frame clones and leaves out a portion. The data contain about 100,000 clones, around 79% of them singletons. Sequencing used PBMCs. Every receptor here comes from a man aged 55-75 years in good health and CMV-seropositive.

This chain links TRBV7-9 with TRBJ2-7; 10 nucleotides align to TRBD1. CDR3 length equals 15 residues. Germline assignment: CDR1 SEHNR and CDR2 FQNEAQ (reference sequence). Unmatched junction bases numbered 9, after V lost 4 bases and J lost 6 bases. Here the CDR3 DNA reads TGTGCCAGCAGCTGGACCGGGACAGGGGAGGCCGAGCAGTACTTC. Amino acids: CASSWTGTGEAEQYF.

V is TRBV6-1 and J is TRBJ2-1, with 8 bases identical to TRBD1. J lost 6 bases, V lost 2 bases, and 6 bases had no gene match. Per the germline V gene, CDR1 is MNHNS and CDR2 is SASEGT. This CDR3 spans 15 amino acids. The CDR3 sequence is CASSEQGAPVNEQFF. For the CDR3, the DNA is TGTGCCAGCAGTGAACAGGGGGCGCCGGTCAATGAGCAGTTCTTC.

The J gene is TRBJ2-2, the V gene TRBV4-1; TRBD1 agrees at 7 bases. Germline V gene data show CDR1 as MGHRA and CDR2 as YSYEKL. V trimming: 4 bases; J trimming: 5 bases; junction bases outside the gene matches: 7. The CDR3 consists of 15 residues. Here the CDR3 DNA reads TGCGCCAGCAGCCCCCCGGGACAGTGGACCGGGGAGCTGTTTTTT. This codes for CASSPPGQWTGELFF.

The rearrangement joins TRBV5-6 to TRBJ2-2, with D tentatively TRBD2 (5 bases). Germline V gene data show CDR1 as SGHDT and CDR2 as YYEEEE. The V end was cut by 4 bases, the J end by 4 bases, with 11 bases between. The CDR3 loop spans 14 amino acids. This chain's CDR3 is CASSGRGSTGELFF. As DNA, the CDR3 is TGTGCCAGCAGCGGCCGGGGTTCCACCGGGGAGCTGTTTTTT. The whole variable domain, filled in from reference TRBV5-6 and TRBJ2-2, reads DAGVTQSPTHLIKTRGQQVTLRCSPKSGHDTVSWYQQALGQGPQFIFQYYEEEERQRGNFPDRFSGHQFPNYSSELNVNALLLGDSALYLCASSGRGSTGELFFGEGSRLTVL.

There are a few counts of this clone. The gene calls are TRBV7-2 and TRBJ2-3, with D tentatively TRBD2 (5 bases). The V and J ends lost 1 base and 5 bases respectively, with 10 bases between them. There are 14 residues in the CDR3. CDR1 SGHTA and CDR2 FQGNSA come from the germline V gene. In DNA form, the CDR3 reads TGTGCCAGCAGCTTAGGCCTAGCTTTAGATACGCAGTATTTT. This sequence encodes CASSLGLALDTQYF.

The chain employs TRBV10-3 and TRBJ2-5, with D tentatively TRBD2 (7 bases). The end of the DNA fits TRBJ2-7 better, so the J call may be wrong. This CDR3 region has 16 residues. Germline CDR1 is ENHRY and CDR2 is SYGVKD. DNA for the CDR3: TGTGCCATCAGTCCTTCAGAGGGAGGGGGAATAGGCGAGCAGTACTTC. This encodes CAISPSEGGGIGEQYF.

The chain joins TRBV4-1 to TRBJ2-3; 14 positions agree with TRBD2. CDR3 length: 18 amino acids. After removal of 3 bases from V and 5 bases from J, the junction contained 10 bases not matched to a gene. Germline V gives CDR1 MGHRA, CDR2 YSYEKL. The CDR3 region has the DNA TGCGCCAGCAGCCAGGATAGACTAGCGGGGGGGCGGCTAGATACGCAGTATTTT. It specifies CASSQDRLAGGRLDTQYF.

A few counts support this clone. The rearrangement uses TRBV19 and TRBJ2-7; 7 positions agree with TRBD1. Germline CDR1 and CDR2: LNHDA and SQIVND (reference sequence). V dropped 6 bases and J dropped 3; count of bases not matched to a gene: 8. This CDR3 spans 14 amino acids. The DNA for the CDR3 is TGTGCCAGTAGCCCTCCCGGGACAGACTACGAGCAGTACTTC. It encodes CASSPPGTDYEQYF.

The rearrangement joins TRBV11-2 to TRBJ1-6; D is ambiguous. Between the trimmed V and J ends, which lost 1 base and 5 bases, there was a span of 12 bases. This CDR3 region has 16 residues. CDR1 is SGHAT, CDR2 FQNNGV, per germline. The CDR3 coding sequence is TGTGCCAGCAGCTTAGTGGTCCAGGCAGATAATTCACCCCTCCACTTT. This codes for CASSLVVQADNSPLHF.

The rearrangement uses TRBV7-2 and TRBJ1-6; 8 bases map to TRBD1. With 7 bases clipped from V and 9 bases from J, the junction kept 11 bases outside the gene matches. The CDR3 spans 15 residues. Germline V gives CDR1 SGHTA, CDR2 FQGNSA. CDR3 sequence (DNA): TGTGCCAGCAAATTTCGGGACAGGTCACTTTCACCCCTCCACTTT. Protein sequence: CASKFRDRSLSPLHF.

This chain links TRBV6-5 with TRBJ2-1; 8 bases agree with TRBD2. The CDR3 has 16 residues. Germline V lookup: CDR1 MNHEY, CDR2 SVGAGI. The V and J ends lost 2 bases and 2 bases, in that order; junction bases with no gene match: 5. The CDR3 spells CASSYSSGGTYNEQFF. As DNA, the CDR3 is TGTGCCAGCAGTTACAGCAGCGGGGGAACCTACAATGAGCAGTTCTTC.

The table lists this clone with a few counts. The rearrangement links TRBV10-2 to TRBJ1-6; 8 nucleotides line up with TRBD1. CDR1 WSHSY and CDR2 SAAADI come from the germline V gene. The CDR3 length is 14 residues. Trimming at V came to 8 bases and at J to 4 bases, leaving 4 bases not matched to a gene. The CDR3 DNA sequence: TGCGCCAGCGACCGGGACAGGTATAATTCACCCCTCCACTTT. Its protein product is CASDRDRYNSPLHF.

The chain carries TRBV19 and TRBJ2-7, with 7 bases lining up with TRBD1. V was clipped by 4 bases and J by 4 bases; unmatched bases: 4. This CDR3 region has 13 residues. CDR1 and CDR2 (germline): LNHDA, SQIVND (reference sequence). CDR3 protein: CASSNARGYEQYF. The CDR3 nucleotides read TGTGCCAGTAGTAATGCCAGGGGGTACGAGCAGTACTTC.